These 9 T cell receptor beta chains were all obtained from the same sample, sequenced in a study of blood T cells in healthy people across ages. With a J-beta primer mix and a sample-barcoded 5' primer, a second PCR ran about 7 to 11 cycles. TCRdb recomputed calls from the 5' RACE reads with MiXCR, one row per CDR3 protein. The sample holds some 1.8 million distinct CDR3 sequences, about two fifths seen once. The sample comprised blood. The source of these receptors is a human donor in good health.

This clonotype was detected only a few times. V gene TRBV9 combines with J gene TRBJ1-1; D is unresolved. There are 17 residues in the CDR3. V was shortened by 4 bases and J by 0 bases, with 19 bases between the two germline ends. Germline V gene lookup returns CDR1 SGDLS and CDR2 YYNGEE. The CDR3 sequence is CASSSPRIVPLNTEAFF. As DNA, the CDR3 is TGTGCCAGCAGCTCCCCCAGAATAGTCCCGCTGAACACTGAAGCTTTCTTT.

The chain employs TRBV27 and TRBJ2-7; TRBD1 matches 7 bases. Germline V gene data show CDR1 as MNHEY and CDR2 as SMNVEV (reference sequence). Trimming took 6 bases from V and 2 from J; bases not matched to a gene: 13. The CDR3 is 16 amino acids. This CDR3 is CASRGPIDRDPYEQYF. The CDR3 region has the DNA TGTGCCAGCAGGGGACCCATCGACAGGGACCCCTACGAGCAGTACTTC.

This clonotype was detected once. The CDR3 nucleotides are TGTGCCAGCTCACCGACGGGTCCTTCGGGGAGCAATCAGCCCCAGCATTTT. Its protein is CASSPTGPSGSNQPQHF. The chain joins TRBV18 to TRBJ1-5, with no clear D. Per germline, CDR1 KGHSH and CDR2 LQKENI. The CDR3 is 17 residues long. Trimming took 3 bases from V and 1 from J, leaving 16 bases between them.

In its sample, this clonotype was seen a few times. V usage is TRBV6-5 and J usage is TRBJ1-2; D is perhaps TRBD1 (5 bases). The germline gives CDR1 MNHEY, CDR2 SVGAGI. The CDR3 totals 13 residues. V was cut by 6 bases and J by 5 bases, with 13 bases left in between. CDR3 nucleotide sequence: TGTGCCAGCAGATCCCAGACAGCTTATGGCTACACCTTC. It yields the protein CASRSQTAYGYTF.

The chain uses TRBV27 and TRBJ1-2; 9 nucleotides agree with TRBD1. Per germline, CDR1 MNHEY and CDR2 SMNVEV (reference sequence). This CDR3 spans 13 amino acids. Germline trimming cut 6 bases from V and 8 bases from J; bases unmatched to any gene: 7. CDR3 nucleotides: TGTGCCAGCAGAAGGGACAGGGAGGCCGGCTACACCTTC. It translates to CASRRDREAGYTF.

About this clonotype itself: A read error may be the cause here, since a much bigger clone is one base away. The chain couples TRBV7-2 to TRBJ2-3; D may be TRBD2 (5 bases). V dropped 0 bases and J dropped 4 bases, with 14 bases sitting between them. The germline V gene encodes CDR1 SGHTA and CDR2 FQGNSA. The CDR3 length is 16 residues. The CDR3, as DNA: TGTGCCAGCAGCTTAGCGCTTGGACTTGCCGCAGATACGCAGTATTTT. It translates to CASSLALGLAADTQYF.

The chain joins TRBV7-2 to TRBJ2-3, with 12 bases matching TRBD2. The germline CDR1 and CDR2 sequences are SGHTA and FQGNSA. The trim removed 5 bases at V and 1 base at J, leaving 7 bases unmatched. The CDR3 is made up of 17 amino acids. Here the CDR3 reads CASSLRTSGARTDTQYF. DNA of the CDR3: TGTGCCAGCAGCCTTCGGACTAGCGGGGCCCGCACAGATACGCAGTATTTT.

The CDR3 sequence is CASGRTQYEQYF. The CDR3 coding sequence is TGTGCCAGCGGCAGGACACAATACGAGCAGTACTTC. J is TRBJ2-7 and V is TRBV12-3 or TRBV12-4; perhaps TRBD1 as D (5 bases). This CDR3 region has 12 residues. V was cut by 8 bases and J by 4 bases, with 12 bases left in between.

This clonotype was observed a handful of times. The chain employs TRBV7-2 and TRBJ2-5; possible D gene TRBD1, 6 bases. Trimming shortened V by 4 bases and J by 4 bases, and 19 bases separated the two germline ends. The CDR3 covers 16 residues. Germline V CDR1 and CDR2: SGHTA, FQGNSA. The CDR3 DNA reads as TGTGCCAGCAGCTCGAGGGGACCCCGAGGGGGAGAGACCCAGTACTTC. Translating gives CASSSRGPRGGETQYF.